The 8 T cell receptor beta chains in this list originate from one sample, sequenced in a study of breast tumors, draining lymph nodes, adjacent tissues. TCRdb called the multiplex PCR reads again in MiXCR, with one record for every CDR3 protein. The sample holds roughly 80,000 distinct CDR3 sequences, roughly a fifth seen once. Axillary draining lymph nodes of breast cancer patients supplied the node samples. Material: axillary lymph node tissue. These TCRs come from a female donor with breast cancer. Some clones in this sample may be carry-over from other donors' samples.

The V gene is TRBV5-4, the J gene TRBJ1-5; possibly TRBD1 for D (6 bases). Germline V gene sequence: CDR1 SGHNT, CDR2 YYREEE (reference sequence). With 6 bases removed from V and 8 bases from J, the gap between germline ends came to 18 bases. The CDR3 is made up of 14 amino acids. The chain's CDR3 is CASTFWGGEEPQHF. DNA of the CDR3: TGTGCCAGCACCTTCTGGGGGGGCGAAGAGCCCCAGCATTTT.

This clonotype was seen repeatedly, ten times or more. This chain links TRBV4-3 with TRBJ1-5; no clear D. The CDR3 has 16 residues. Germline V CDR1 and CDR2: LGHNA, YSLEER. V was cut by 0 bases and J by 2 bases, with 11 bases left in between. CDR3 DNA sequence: TGCGCCAGCAGCCAAGAAACCCTTAAGGGCAATCAGCCCCAGCATTTT. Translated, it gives CASSQETLKGNQPQHF.

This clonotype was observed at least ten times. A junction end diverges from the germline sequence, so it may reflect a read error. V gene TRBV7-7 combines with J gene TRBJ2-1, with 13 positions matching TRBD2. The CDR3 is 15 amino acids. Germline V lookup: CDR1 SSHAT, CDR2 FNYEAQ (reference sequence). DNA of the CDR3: TGTGCTAGCAGTTCCGGGACTAGCGGGATCGATGAGCAGTTCTTC. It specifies CASSSGTSGIDEQFF.

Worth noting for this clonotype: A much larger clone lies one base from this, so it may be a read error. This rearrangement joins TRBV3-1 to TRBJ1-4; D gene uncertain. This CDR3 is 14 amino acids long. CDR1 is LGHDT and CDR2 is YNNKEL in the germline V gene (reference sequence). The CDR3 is CASSQTRSNEKPFF. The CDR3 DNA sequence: TGTGCCAGCAGCCAAACTCGAAGTAATGAAAAACCGTTTTTT. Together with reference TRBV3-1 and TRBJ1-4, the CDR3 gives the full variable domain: DTAVSQTPKYLVTQMGNDKSIKCEQNLGHDTMYWYKQDSKKFLKIMFSYNNKELIINETVPNRFSPKSPDKAHLNLHINSLELGDSAVYFCASSQTRSNEKPFFGSGTQLSVL.

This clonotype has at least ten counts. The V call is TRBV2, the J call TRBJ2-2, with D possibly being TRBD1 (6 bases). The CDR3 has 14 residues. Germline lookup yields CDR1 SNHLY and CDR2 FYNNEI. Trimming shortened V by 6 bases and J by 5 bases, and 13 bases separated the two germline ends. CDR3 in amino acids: CASRLDRSTGELFF. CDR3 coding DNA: TGTGCCAGCAGGCTGGACAGATCAACCGGGGAGCTGTTTTTT.

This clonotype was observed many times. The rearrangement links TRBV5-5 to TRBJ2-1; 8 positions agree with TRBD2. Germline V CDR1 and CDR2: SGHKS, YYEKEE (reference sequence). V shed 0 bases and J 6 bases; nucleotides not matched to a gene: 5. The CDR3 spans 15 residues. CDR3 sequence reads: CASSLAAGGLNEQFF. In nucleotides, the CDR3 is TGTGCCAGCAGCTTGGCGGCGGGAGGCCTCAATGAGCAGTTCTTC.

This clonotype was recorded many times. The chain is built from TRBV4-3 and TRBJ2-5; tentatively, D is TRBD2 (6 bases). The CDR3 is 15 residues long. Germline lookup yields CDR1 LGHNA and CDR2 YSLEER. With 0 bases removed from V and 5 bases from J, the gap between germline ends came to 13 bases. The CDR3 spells CASSQEVRERETQYF. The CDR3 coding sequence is TGCGCCAGCAGCCAAGAGGTCCGGGAGAGGGAGACCCAGTACTTC.

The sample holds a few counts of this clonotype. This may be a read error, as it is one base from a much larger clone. Written as DNA, the CDR3 is TGTGCCAGCAAATTACAGGGGGTTCAGCCCCAGCATTTT. The encoded protein is CASKLQGVQPQHF. The V call is TRBV2, the J call TRBJ1-5, with 8 bases aligning to TRBD1. The CDR3 loop spans 13 amino acids. Unmatched junction bases numbered 5, after V lost 7 bases and J lost 6 bases. CDR1 is SNHLY and CDR2 is FYNNEI in the germline V gene. The variable domain in full, completed from reference TRBV2 and TRBJ1-5, reads EPEVTQTPSHQVTQMGQEVILRCVPISNHLYFYWYRQILGQKVEFLVSFYNNEISEKSEIFDDQFSVERPDGSNFTLKIRSTKLEDSAMYFCASKLQGVQPQHFGDGTRLSIL.